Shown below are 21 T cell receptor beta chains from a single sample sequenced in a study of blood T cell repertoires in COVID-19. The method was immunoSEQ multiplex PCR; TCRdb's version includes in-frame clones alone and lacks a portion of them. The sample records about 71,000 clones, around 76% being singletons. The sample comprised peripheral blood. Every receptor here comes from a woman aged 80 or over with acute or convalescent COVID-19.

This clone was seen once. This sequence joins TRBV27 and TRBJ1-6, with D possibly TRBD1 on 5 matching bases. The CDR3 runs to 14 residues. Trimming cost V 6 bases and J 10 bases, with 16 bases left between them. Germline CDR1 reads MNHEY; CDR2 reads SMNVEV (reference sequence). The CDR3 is CASSITGSYSPLHF. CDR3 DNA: TGTGCCAGCAGCATAACAGGATCATACTCACCCCTCCACTTT.

The CDR3 here is CASSSARGATQYF. The CDR3 DNA reads TGTGCCAGCAGTTCGGCCCGGGGGGCGACCCAGTACTTC. The gene calls are TRBV27 and TRBJ2-5; possible D gene TRBD2, 7 bases. Germline-derived CDR1 and CDR2 are MNHEY and SMNVEV (reference sequence). The CDR3 totals 13 residues. V lost 4 bases and J lost 7, with 13 bases in between.

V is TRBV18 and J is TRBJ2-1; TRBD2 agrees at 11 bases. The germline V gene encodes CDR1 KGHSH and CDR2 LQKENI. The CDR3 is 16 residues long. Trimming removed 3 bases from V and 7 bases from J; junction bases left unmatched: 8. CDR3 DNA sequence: TGTGCCAGCTCACCCCCCGGACTAGCGGGCGCGAATGAGCAGTTCTTC. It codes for CASSPPGLAGANEQFF.

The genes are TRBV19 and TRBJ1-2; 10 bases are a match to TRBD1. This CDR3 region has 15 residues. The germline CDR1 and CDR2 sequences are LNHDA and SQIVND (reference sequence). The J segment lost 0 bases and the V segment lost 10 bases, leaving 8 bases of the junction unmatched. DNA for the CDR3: TGTGCCACCTCGGACAGGGGGGGGCCTAACTATGGCTACACCTTC. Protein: CATSDRGGPNYGYTF. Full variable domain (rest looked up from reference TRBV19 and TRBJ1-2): DGGITQSPKYLFRKEGQNVTLSCEQNLNHDAMYWYRQDPGQGLRLIYYSQIVNDFQKGDIAEGYSVSREKKESFPLTVTSAQKNPTAFYLCATSDRGGPNYGYTFGSGTRLTVV.

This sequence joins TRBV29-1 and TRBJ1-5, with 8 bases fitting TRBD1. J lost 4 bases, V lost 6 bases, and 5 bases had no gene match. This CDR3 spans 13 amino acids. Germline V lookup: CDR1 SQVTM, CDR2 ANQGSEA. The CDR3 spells CSVADRGNQPQHF. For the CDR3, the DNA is TGCAGCGTCGCCGACAGGGGTAATCAGCCCCAGCATTTT. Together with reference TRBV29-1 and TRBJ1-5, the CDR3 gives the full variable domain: SAVISQKPSRDICQRGTSLTIQCQVDSQVTMMFWYRQQPGQSLTLIATANQGSEATYESGFVIDKFPISRPNLTFSTLTVSNMSPEDSSIYLCSVADRGNQPQHFGDGTRLSIL.

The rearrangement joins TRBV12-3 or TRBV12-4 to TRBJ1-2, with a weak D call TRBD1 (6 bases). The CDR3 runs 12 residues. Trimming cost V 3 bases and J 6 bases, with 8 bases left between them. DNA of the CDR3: TGTGCCAGCAGTTTCACAGGGCATGGCTACACCTTC. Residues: CASSFTGHGYTF.

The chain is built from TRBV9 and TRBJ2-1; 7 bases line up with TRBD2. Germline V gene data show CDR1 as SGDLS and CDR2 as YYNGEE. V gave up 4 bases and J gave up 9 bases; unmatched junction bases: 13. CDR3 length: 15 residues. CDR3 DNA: TGTGCCAGCAGCCCACGGGATAGCGGGCCCCTTGAGCAGTTCTTC. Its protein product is CASSPRDSGPLEQFF.

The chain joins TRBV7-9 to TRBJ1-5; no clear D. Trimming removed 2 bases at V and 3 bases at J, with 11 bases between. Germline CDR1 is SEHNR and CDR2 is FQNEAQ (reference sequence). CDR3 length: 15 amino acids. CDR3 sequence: CASSLSAGDNQPQHF. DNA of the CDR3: TGTGCCAGCAGCTTAAGCGCGGGAGACAATCAGCCCCAGCATTTT.

The CDR3 sequence is CASSLAGGAVYGYTF. The CDR3 bases are TGTGCCAGCAGCTTAGCAGGGGGCGCGGTCTATGGCTACACCTTC. This chain uses TRBV7-2 with TRBJ1-2; 7 bases are shared with TRBD1. Trimming removed 0 bases from V and 4 bases from J; junction bases left unmatched: 5. The germline CDR1 and CDR2 sequences are SGHTA and FQGNSA. The CDR3 covers 15 residues.

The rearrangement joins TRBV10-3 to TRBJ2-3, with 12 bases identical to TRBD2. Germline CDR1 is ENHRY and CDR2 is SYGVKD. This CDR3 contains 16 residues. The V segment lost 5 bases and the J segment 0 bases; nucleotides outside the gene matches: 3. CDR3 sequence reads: CAISSGLAGSTDTQYF. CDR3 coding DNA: TGTGCCATCAGTTCAGGACTAGCGGGGAGCACAGATACGCAGTATTTT.

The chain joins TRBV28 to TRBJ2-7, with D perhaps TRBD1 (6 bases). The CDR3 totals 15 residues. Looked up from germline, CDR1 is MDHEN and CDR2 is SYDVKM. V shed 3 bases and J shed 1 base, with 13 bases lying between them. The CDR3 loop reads CASSFSRGQSYEQYF. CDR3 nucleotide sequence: TGTGCCAGCAGTTTCTCCCGAGGACAGTCCTACGAGCAGTACTTC. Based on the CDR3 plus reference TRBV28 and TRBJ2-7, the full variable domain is DVKVTQSSRYLVKRTGEKVFLECVQDMDHENMFWYRQDPGLGLRLIYFSYDVKMKEKGDIPEGYSVSREKKERFSLILESASTNQTSMYLCASSFSRGQSYEQYFGPGTRLTVT.

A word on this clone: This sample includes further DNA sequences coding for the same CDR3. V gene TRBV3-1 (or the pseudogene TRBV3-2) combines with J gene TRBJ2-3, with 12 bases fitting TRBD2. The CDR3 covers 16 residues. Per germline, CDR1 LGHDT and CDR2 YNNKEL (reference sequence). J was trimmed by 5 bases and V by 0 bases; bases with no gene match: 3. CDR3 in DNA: TGTGCCAGCAGCCAAGAACTAGCGGGAGGAGGAGATACGCAGTATTTT. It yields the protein CASSQELAGGGDTQYF.

The CDR3 reads CASRGAAYGYTF. Here the CDR3 DNA reads TGTGCCAGCAGGGGAGCGGCCTATGGCTACACCTTC. The chain recombines TRBV6-5 with TRBJ1-2; D is undetermined. The CDR3 runs to 12 residues. Trimming pared 6 bases from V and 4 bases from J, leaving 9 bases between. Germline assignment: CDR1 MNHEY and CDR2 SVGAGI.

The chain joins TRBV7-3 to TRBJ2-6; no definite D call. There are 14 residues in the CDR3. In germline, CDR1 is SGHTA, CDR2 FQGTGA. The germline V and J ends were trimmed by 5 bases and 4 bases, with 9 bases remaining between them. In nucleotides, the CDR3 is TGTGCCAGCAGCCCTGTGCGGGGGGCCAACGTCCTGACTTTC. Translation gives CASSPVRGANVLTF.

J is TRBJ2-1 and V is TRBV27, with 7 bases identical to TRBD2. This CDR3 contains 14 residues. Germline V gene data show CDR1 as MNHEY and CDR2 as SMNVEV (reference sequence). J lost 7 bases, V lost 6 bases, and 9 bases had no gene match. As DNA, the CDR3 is TGTGCCAGCAGGTCCGCGGGAGTGTTTAATGAGCAGTTCTTC. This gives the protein CASRSAGVFNEQFF.

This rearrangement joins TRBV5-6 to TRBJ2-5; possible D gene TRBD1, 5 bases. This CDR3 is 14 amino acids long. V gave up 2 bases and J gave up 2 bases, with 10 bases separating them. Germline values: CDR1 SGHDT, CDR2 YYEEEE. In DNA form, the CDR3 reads TGTGCCAGCAGCTTAGGACAAAAGCAAGAGACCCAGTACTTC. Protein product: CASSLGQKQETQYF.

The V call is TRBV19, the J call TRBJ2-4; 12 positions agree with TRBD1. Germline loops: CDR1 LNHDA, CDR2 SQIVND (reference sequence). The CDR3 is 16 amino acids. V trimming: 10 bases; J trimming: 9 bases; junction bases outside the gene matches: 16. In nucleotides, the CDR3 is TGTGCCACATCCACCGGGACAGGGGGCTATTTGGGCATTCAGTACTTC. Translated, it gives CATSTGTGGYLGIQYF. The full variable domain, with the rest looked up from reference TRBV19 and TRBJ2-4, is DGGITQSPKYLFRKEGQNVTLSCEQNLNHDAMYWYRQDPGQGLRLIYYSQIVNDFQKGDIAEGYSVSREKKESFPLTVTSAQKNPTAFYLCATSTGTGGYLGIQYFGAGTRLSVL.

The CDR3 DNA sequence: TGTGCCAGCAGCTGGTTTACTAGGGTTCACGAGCAGTACTTC. Amino acid sequence: CASSWFTRVHEQYF. The chain couples TRBV5-6 to TRBJ2-7; the D gene is possibly TRBD2 (5 bases). The CDR3 consists of 14 residues. The germline CDR1 and CDR2 sequences are SGHDT and YYEEEE. With 3 bases removed from V and 5 bases from J, the gap between germline ends came to 15 bases.

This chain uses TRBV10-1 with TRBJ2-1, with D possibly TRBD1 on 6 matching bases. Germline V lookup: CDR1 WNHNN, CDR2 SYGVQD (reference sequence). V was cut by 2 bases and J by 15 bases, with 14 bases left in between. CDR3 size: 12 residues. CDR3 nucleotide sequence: TGCGCCAGCAGTGAGAATAGGGGGAACGTGTTCTTC. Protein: CASSENRGNVFF.

The CDR3 protein is CASSQENRGDGYTF. The DNA for the CDR3 is TGTGCCAGCAGCCAAGAAAACAGGGGCGATGGCTACACCTTC. This chain connects TRBV3-1 (or the pseudogene TRBV3-2) to TRBJ1-2, with 7 bases that match TRBD1. CDR3 length equals 14 residues. The trim removed 0 bases at V and 6 bases at J, leaving 4 bases unmatched. Germline V gene lookup returns CDR1 LGHDT and CDR2 YNNKEL (reference sequence).

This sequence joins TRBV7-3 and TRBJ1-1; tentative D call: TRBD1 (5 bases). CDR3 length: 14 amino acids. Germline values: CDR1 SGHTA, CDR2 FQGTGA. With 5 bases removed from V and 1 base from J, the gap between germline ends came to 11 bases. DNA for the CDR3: TGTGCCAGCAGCCAGCTCGGGGGGAACACTGAAGCTTTCTTT. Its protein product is CASSQLGGNTEAFF.